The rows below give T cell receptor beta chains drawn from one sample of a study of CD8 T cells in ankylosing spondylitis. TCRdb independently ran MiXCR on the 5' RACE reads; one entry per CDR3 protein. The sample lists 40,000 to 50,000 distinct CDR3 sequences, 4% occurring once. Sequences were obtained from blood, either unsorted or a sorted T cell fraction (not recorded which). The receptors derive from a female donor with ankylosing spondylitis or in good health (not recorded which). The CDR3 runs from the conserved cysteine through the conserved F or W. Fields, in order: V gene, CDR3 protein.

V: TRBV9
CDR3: CASSVAPGTLDNEQFF

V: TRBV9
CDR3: CASSPEAGRTDTQYF

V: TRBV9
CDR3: CASSVGDRGLEGYTF

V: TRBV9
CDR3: CASSTLLNSPLHF

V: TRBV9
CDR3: CASSVGPANYGYTF

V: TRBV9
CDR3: CASRPQGEGSPLHF

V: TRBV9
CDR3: CASSAGTSGLSTDTQYF

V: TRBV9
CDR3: CASSVQAGMRTDTQYF

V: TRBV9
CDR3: CASSPRGGRETQYF

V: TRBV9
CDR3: CASSPRDTSSGNTIYF

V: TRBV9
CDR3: CASSVAGSHEQFF

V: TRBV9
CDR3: CASSVAVEVGQETQYF

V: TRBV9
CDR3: CASSPGISGGASGELFF